The rows below give T cell receptor beta chains drawn from one sample of a study of cytomegalovirus exposure and HLA in healthy donors. Produced via immunoSEQ multiplex PCR; TCRdb's table is partial and in-frame only. This sample carries 65,000 or so clones, approximately 60% of them seen once, and the ten largest clones take around 2.8%. Sequenced material: PBMCs. All receptors derive from a man aged 25-45 years in good health and CMV-seronegative. CDR3s include the opening cysteine and the closing phenylalanine or tryptophan. Some rows have no size entry. The others give once, few or many, or a class for an expanded clone.

v_gene	len	j_gene	abundance	CDR3aa
TRBV30	13	TRBJ1-4	few	CAWSADRDEKLFF
TRBV6-1	15	TRBJ1-6	-	CASSDPTGYNSPLHF
TRBV6-5	15	TRBJ1-5	few	CASSPQGSHNQPQHF
TRBV5-1	14	TRBJ2-3	few	CASSQRELEDTQYF
TRBV27	12	TRBJ2-1	-	CASSRRGHEQFF
TRBV7-3	15	TRBJ2-3	-	CASSPLSGGTDTQYF
TRBV5-1	14	TRBJ1-2	-	CASGPGQLNSGYTF
TRBV6-5	16	TRBJ1-1	-	CASSSPAGTGASEAFF
TRBV5-1	16	TRBJ2-6	few	CASSSGQISGANVLTF
TRBV18	14	TRBJ1-5	-	CASSLQGANQPQHF
TRBV9	15	TRBJ1-4	-	CASSVGDIANEKLFF
TRBV4-2	17	TRBJ1-2	-	CASSQEGRGLRSYGYTF
TRBV5-1	14	TRBJ1-2	-	CASSSDSRSYGYTF
TRBV21-1	14	TRBJ2-1	once	CASGELTVYNEQFF
TRBV30	15	TRBJ1-1	-	CAFLPGQGAGTEAFF
TRBV4-1	15	TRBJ1-5	-	CASSPRTAFNQPQHF
TRBV13	14	TRBJ1-6	once	CASSLDRNNSPLHF
TRBV19	13	TRBJ1-2	once	CASSPRRENGYTF
TRBV10-3	12	TRBJ2-5	few	CAISEAMETQYF
TRBV7-2	15	TRBJ2-1	-	CASSLAGGLYNEQFF
TRBV29-1	12	TRBJ2-2	few	CSVARGTGELFF
TRBV28	17	TRBJ2-2	-	CASSSWEVLTNTGELFF
TRBV6-4	15	TRBJ2-5	-	CASSDSGRGQETQYF
TRBV9	14	TRBJ2-5	few	CASSATSGTETQYF
TRBV7-7	13	TRBJ2-5	-	CASSPDRQETQYF
TRBV7-9	15	TRBJ2-7	-	CASSPHRTGYDEQYF
TRBV2	16	TRBJ2-7	-	CASSRTSGASIYEQYF
TRBV2	13	TRBJ2-7	-	CASRGTSVYEQYF
TRBV29-1	14	TRBJ2-7	few	CSARLGGDSYEQYF
TRBV29-1	12	TRBJ2-7	-	CSVDRRVCEQYF
TRBV7-9	15	TRBJ2-4	-	CASSFVQGVLDIQYF
TRBV6-5	15	TRBJ1-2	-	CASSYSGRRGSGYTF
TRBV7-8	12	TRBJ2-5	-	CASSPHGETQYF
TRBV30	20	TRBJ1-5	-	CAWREKPGTAALFRNQPQHF
TRBV6-5	14	TRBJ1-1	-	CASRPWRKNTEAFF
TRBV11-2	12	TRBJ2-5	-	CASSLIGETQYF
TRBV11-2	17	TRBJ1-6	-	CASSFGAAGSYNSPPHF
TRBV6-1	14	TRBJ1-2	few	CASSEKGQGASWTF
TRBV27	12	TRBJ1-4	-	CASSLQYGKLFF
TRBV5-1	13	TRBJ2-5	-	CASSFWGEETQYF
TRBV5-4	16	TRBJ1-6	-	CASSLPAEAINSPLHF
TRBV7-7	14	TRBJ2-5	few	CASSYDRDGETQYF
TRBV6-5	15	TRBJ2-7	-	CASSWTSGASYEQYF
TRBV6-5	14	TRBJ2-7	-	CASFQANSQGQQYF
TRBV15	15	TRBJ2-3	-	CATSRGGGTTDTQYF
TRBV9	14	TRBJ2-1	-	CASSVGGVINEQFF
TRBV19	12	TRBJ1-1	many	CASSPIGGGGFF
TRBV29-1	13	TRBJ2-1	-	CSVWGGTHNEQFF
TRBV15	13	TRBJ2-7	-	CATSRNRDREQYF
TRBV6-5	15	TRBJ2-1	once	CASSTSWGGYNEQFF
TRBV30	14	TRBJ2-5	-	CACNKLGLWETQYF
TRBV10-3	12	TRBJ2-7	once	CAISAQGYEQYF
TRBV19	11	TRBJ1-1	few	CASSIEAEAFF